This T cell receptor beta chain appears in the sequencing data of a study of shared clonotypes between healthy human individuals (TCRdb year 2020). For the study in its entirety: The cohort included three men and a couple of women between 18 and 49 years of age. For each donor, CD4 naive and CD4 memory were each run on three plates, CD8 naive on two plates, and CD8 memory on one plate. Blood TCR repertoires of four to six healthy adults were deeply sequenced to estimate repertoire size and the extent of clonotype sharing between individuals. Different laboratories and diverse techniques were used to prepare libraries and sequence TCR repertoires, to increase sequencing depth and limit assay-specific biases. Leukapheresis yielded between about 0.94 and 10 billion PBMCs per donor.

Healthy HIV-negative adults with no recently reported acute infections or vaccinations were included as donors. All donors were Caucasian adults living in Nashville, Tennessee, USA. CD4+ T cells were enriched by magnetic negative selection, after which naive cells were positively selected on CD45RA and the negative fraction was taken as the memory subset. Blood was collected by leukapheresis, and PBMCs were isolated by Ficoll-Histopaque density gradient centrifugation and then cryopreserved in liquid nitrogen vapor phase. Analytical flow cytometry was used to check the purity and quantity of each magnetically sorted T cell population. Each sorted fraction had its genomic DNA isolated and then quantified by UV absorbance on a Nanodrop 2000c. V and J are truncated by 7 bases and 0 bases respectively, leaving an intervening sequence of 13 bases. Including the terminal cysteine and phenylalanine, the CDR3 comprises 15 residues. Only CDR3 DNA remains: 45 bases, in frame from the first base. Via the germline V gene, CDR1 is SNHLY and CDR2 FYNNEI.

Using the deep immunoSEQ assay, TCR CDR3 regions were amplified from genomic DNA by multiplex PCR. Genomic DNA extracted from each cell subset was distributed evenly over all wells of several immunoSEQ 96-well plates, and each plate served as one replicate. For sorted subsets, 200 ng of genomic DNA, equivalent to some 33,000 T cell genomes, went into each replicate PCR. Purified libraries were quantified with a Qubit 3.0 fluorometer, sized on a Bioanalyzer 2100, and re-quantified with the KAPA Library Quantification kit. A separate single-read 150-cycle Illumina NextSeq 550 flow cell was used to sequence each immunoSEQ 96-well plate. On the study's bioinformatics: Because the immunoSEQ output held only junctional sequences and lacked quality scores, the filtering could not match the filtering applied to full-length reads. Sequences were annotated with PyIR, a Python wrapper for IgBLAST v1.9, and V/J genes and CDR3 were assigned using IMGT germline references. Any read was removed if the V/J assignment was weak (E-value above 1e-6), the CDR3 was missing, or the read contained stop codons, out-of-frame junctions, or ambiguous translated residues. V3J clonotypes were defined as sequences sharing an identical inferred V gene, J gene, and CDR3 amino acid sequence. To compute the percentage overlap between repertoires, the number of shared unique clonotypes was divided by the size of the smaller repertoire. RTK rarefaction, the Chao1 estimator, and Recon v2.1 estimates of unobserved clonotypes were used to assess repertoire richness. Generation probabilities for all TCRbeta clonotypes obtained by the gDNA method from four donors were computed using OLGA. TCRdb took this table from immuneACCESS and kept in-frame rearrangements with V and J called. Such tables lack part of the clones; where checked against another copy, unresolved V genes explain under half of the gap, and the rest is unexplained. V and J calls and clone size are as listed in that table; D and trimming were resolved from the DNA. The sample yields 2.3 million or so clones; just over 90% were counted once. The ten largest clones represent 0.39% of the sample.

This clone was seen only once. Its specific antigen is unknown. Nothing much larger sits one base from this clone, and base qualities are not available. Broader findings and caveats from the paper: Rarefaction of sorted-subset datasets indicated incomplete sequencing despite the large sequencing depth. Clonotypes shared by all four sorted-subset donors showed higher generation probabilities than non-shared clonotypes. Only blood was sampled, and tissue TCR repertoires likely differ from those in blood. Pairwise subsampling indicated that sequencing depth was expected to affect the degree of clonotype sharing among donors. Sharing across a handful of donors was observed for approximately 5% of naive CD4, under 4% of naive CD8, about 2.3% of memory CD4, and less than 0.45% of memory CD8 clonotypes. Larger estimated clonotype richness was generally found for naive subsets than for memory subsets. The small number of donors limited the genetic and exposure-history diversity represented.

Input material: naive CD4+ T cells from PBMCs. Explained via the paper, the cell subset or site label denotes: CD45RA+ positively selected. This receptor chain uses TRBV2 and TRBJ2-1, with a weak D call of TRBD1 (6 bases match). The origin of this receptor is a man aged 18 to 30 in good health. Some clones in this sample may be carry-over from other donors' samples. CDR3 reads: CASTVQGSSYNEQFF. The nucleotide sequence is given as TGTGCCAGCACCGTGCAGGGGAGCTCCTACAATGAGCAGTTCTTC.